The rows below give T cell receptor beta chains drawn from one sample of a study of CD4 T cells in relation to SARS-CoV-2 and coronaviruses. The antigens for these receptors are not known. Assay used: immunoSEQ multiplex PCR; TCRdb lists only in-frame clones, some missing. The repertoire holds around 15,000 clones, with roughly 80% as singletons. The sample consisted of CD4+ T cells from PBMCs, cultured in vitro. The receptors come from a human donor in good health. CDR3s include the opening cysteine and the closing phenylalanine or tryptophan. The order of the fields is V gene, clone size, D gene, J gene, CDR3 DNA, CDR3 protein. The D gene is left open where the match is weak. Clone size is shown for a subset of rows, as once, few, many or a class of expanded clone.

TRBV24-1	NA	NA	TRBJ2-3	TGTGCCACCAGGGGGGGGCCGGGCGATACGCAGTATTTT	CATRGGPGDTQYF
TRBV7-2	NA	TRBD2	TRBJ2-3	TGTGCCAGCAGCTTAGCGACTAGCGGGGGTACGCAGTATTTT	CASSLATSGGTQYF
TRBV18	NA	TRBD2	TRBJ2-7	TGTGCCAGCTCCCATCTAGCGGCGGCCTACGAGCAGTACTTC	CASSHLAAAYEQYF
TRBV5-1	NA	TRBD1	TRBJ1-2	TGCGCCAGCAGCAGTTGGACAGGCGAATATGGCTACACCTTC	CASSSWTGEYGYTF
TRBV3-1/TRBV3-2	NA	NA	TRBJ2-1	TGTGCCAGCAGCCAAGACTTATACAATGAGCAGTTCTTC	CASSQDLYNEQFF
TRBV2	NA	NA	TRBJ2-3	TGTGCCAGCAGACGCAGGGCGGGGATCGAAGATACGCAGTATTTT	CASRRRAGIEDTQYF
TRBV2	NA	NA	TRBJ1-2	TGTGCCAGCAGTTCGTCGGCTAACTATGGCTACACCTTC	CASSSSANYGYTF
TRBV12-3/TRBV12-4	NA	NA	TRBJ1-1	TGTGCCAGCAACGACACCAACACTGAAGCTTTCTTT	CASNDTNTEAFF
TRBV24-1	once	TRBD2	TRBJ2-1	TGTGCCACCAGTGATCACCAGCTTAGCGGGAGCAAGGATGAGCAGTTCTTC	CATSDHQLSGSKDEQFF
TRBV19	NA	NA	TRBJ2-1	TGTGCCAGTAGTACCTCTACGGGATACAATGAGCAGTTCTTC	CASSTSTGYNEQFF
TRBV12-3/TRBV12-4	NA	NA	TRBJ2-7	TGTGCCAGCAGTAAGGGCCCCTACGAGCAGTACTTC	CASSKGPYEQYF
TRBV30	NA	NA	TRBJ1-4	TGTGCCTGGGCCCCGGCCCCAACTAATGAAAAACTGTTTTTT	CAWAPAPTNEKLFF
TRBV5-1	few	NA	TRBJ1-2	TGCGCCAGCAGCGACGGACAGCCAATGATCTATGGCTACACCTTC	CASSDGQPMIYGYTF
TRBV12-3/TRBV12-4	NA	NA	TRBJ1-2	TGTGCCAGCAGTTTAGGAACGGCCCGGGGCTACACCTTC	CASSLGTARGYTF
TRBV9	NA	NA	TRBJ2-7	TGTGCCAGCAGCCGGGGCCCTGATGCCGTAAACTCCTACGAGCAGTACTTC	CASSRGPDAVNSYEQYF
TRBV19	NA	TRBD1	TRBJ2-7	TGTGCCAGTTCCACCGGACAGGGGACCTACGAGCAGTACTTC	CASSTGQGTYEQYF
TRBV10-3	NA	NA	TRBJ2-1	TGTGCCATCAGTGATTTTGGAGGGACAGCCCCTACAGAGCAGTTCTTC	CAISDFGGTAPTEQFF
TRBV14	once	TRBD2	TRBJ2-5	TGTGCCAGCAGCGTACTAGCGGGAGGAGGAGAGACCCAGTACTTC	CASSVLAGGGETQYF
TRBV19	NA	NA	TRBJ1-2	TGTGCCAGTAGTATACAGGGAGGGGCGCAGTCCTATGGCTACACCTTC	CASSIQGGAQSYGYTF
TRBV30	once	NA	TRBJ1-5	TGTGCCTGGAGTCAGGTTGAAGGGCCCCAGCATTTT	CAWSQVEGPQHF
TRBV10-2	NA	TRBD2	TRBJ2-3	TGCGCCAGCAAGGGAGCGGGAGAAGAAGTGGGGTTTAGCACAGATACGCAGTATTTT	CASKGAGEEVGFSTDTQYF
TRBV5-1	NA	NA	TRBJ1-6	TGCGCCAGCAGCTTGGAGGGGGTGAAGACGAGCTCCTATAATTCACCCCTCCACTTT	CASSLEGVKTSSYNSPLHF
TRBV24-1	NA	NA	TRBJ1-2	TGTGCCATGTCGTGGAGGGGAAGTAACTATGGCTACACCTTC	CAMSWRGSNYGYTF
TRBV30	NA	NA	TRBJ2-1	TGTGCCTGGAGACAGCCAGCCGTAGATGAGCAGTTCTTC	CAWRQPAVDEQFF